This T cell receptor beta chain was sequenced for a study of cytomegalovirus exposure and HLA in healthy donors. Germline CDR1 and CDR2: SGHKS and YYEKEE (reference sequence). The CDR3 is 17 residues long. Trimming removed 4 bases from V and 6 bases from J; junction bases left unmatched: 13. Whole-study findings and limits: Common viral pathogens were later found to be apparently linked to several of the most significant clusters. Trimming of TCR beta V- and J-genes showed a link, identified in a later analysis, to a missense DCLRE1C variant. According to reports, the classifier identified cytomegalovirus status with high specificity and sensitivity.

Primers: 60 Vbeta forward and 13 Jbeta reverse. The method was immunoSEQ multiplex PCR; TCRdb's version includes in-frame clones alone and lacks a portion of them. The sample holds around 200,000 clones; about three quarters are singletons and the top ten take 3.7%. In regard to this clone: The antigen remains unidentified.

Sequencing was carried out using PBMCs. The chain combines TRBV5-5 with TRBJ1-1; TRBD1 matches at 12 bases. The receptor's source is a woman aged 60 to 75 in good health and CMV-seropositive. The CDR3 DNA is TGTGCCAGCAGCCCCGGGACAGGGGGCGTGGGGGGGGCTGAAGCTTTCTTT. Amino acid sequence: CASSPGTGGVGGAEAFF.